A selection of T cell receptor beta chains follows, all from one sample in a study of cytomegalovirus exposure and HLA in healthy donors. Profiling relied on immunoSEQ multiplex PCR, and the TCRdb table lists in-frame clones only, not all of them. This sample has 150,000 to 180,000 clones, with 65% to 85% found just once. Sequencing was carried out using PBMCs. The receptor set was obtained from a woman between 40 and 50 years old in good health and CMV-seropositive. Each CDR3 is given with its conserved first and last residue. D genes are given only for firm matches. The size field is filled for only some rows; it gives once, few, many or a size class.

D gene	V gene	J gene	clone size	CDR3 protein	CDR3 DNA
NA	TRBV7-2	TRBJ2-3	few	CASSLVGLSTDTQYF	TGTGCCAGCAGCTTAGTGGGGCTTAGCACAGATACGCAGTATTTT
NA	TRBV10-3	TRBJ2-7	NA	CAISESASSEQYF	TGTGCCATCAGTGAGTCGGCTAGCTCCGAGCAGTACTTC
TRBD1	TRBV25-1	TRBJ1-2	once	CASSGRDRGRLGNGYTF	TGTGCCAGCAGTGGCCGGGACAGGGGGCGATTGGGTAATGGCTACACCTTC
NA	TRBV27	TRBJ2-2	NA	CASTPDRPNTGELFF	TGTGCCAGCACCCCTGACAGGCCGAACACCGGGGAGCTGTTTTTT
NA	TRBV30	TRBJ2-2	NA	CAWSYRVNTGELFF	TGTGCCTGGAGTTACAGGGTGAACACCGGGGAGCTGTTTTTT
TRBD1	TRBV10-3	TRBJ2-5	NA	CAISPKGGFDSETQYF	TGTGCCATCAGTCCAAAAGGGGGCTTCGATTCGGAGACCCAGTACTTC
TRBD2	TRBV19	TRBJ2-2	once	CASTGTSGSPYTGELFF	TGTGCCAGTACGGGGACTAGCGGGAGCCCGTACACCGGGGAGCTGTTTTTT
NA	TRBV7-9	TRBJ1-1	NA	CSSREGAMGAFF	TGTTCCAGCAGGGAGGGAGCGATGGGGGCTTTCTTT
NA	TRBV7-8	TRBJ1-1	NA	CASTPPRGPLNTEAFF	TGTGCCAGCACCCCCCCGCGGGGGCCCCTGAACACTGAAGCTTTCTTT
NA	TRBV27	TRBJ1-1	NA	CASSFLSGRLAEAFF	TGTGCCAGCAGTTTTTTGTCAGGGAGGTTGGCTGAAGCTTTCTTT
TRBD2	TRBV4-2	TRBJ2-7	once	CASSQVTDMHQGLAGGPSHEQYF	TGTGCCAGCAGCCAAGTTACCGACATGCACCAGGGACTAGCGGGAGGGCCCAGCCACGAGCAGTACTTC
TRBD1	TRBV30	TRBJ1-6	once	CAWGRQGYSPLHF	TGTGCCTGGGGCCGACAGGGGTATTCACCCCTCCACTTT
TRBD1	TRBV27	TRBJ2-1	once	CASSPTWDRREQFF	TGTGCCAGCAGTCCCACCTGGGACAGGAGGGAGCAGTTCTTC
NA	TRBV11-2	TRBJ1-1	NA	CASSQAGGEAFF	TGTGCCAGCAGCCAAGCCGGGGGTGAAGCTTTCTTT
NA	TRBV5-1	TRBJ1-2	NA	CASSFGQGRGYTF	TGCGCCAGCAGCTTTGGGCAGGGAAGGGGCTACACCTTC
NA	TRBV5-5	TRBJ1-5	NA	CASRRVGDTSEPQHF	TGTGCCAGCAGAAGGGTGGGGGACACCTCGGAGCCCCAGCATTTT
NA	TRBV10-3	TRBJ2-3	NA	CAIRTTISGEATDTQYF	TGTGCCATCAGAACTACAATCTCGGGGGAGGCCACAGATACGCAGTATTTT
TRBD1	TRBV6-1	TRBJ2-7	NA	CAGRQGYEQYF	TGTGCCGGCCGACAGGGCTACGAGCAGTACTTC
NA	TRBV7-9	TRBJ2-1	few	CASSLTDNYNEQFF	TGTGCCAGCAGCCTAACGGACAACTACAATGAGCAGTTCTTC
TRBD2	TRBV5-1	TRBJ2-7	NA	CASRPGLAGVEQYF	TGCGCCAGCAGACCGGGACTAGCGGGAGTCGAGCAGTACTTC
NA	TRBV5-1	TRBJ1-2	NA	CASSLSGDYGYTF	TGCGCCAGCAGCTTGTCAGGGGACTATGGCTACACCTTC
NA	TRBV9	TRBJ2-7	NA	CASSVLDTSYEQYF	TGTGCCAGCAGCGTACTGGACACCTCCTACGAGCAGTACTTC
TRBD2	TRBV11-2	TRBJ2-3	NA	CASSRSGTSGTMGNTQYF	TGTGCCAGCAGCCGTTCCGGGACTAGCGGGACCATGGGAAATACGCAGTATTTT
TRBD1	TRBV7-9	TRBJ2-5	NA	CASSWRTGGRGEETQYF	TGTGCCAGCAGCTGGAGGACAGGGGGCCGTGGTGAAGAGACCCAGTACTTC
TRBD2	TRBV6-4	TRBJ2-7	NA	CASSRTSGSNEQYF	TGTGCCAGCAGCCGGACTAGCGGGAGCAACGAGCAGTACTTC
NA	TRBV30	TRBJ2-7	few	CAWTIGGYYEQYF	TGTGCCTGGACGATCGGGGGATACTACGAGCAGTACTTC
TRBD1	TRBV7-9	TRBJ2-7	NA	CASSPDRGAPEQYF	TGTGCCAGCAGCCCGGACAGGGGGGCACCCGAGCAGTACTTC
NA	TRBV6-1	TRBJ2-2	NA	CASISEANTGELFF	TGTGCCAGCATAAGCGAAGCGAACACCGGGGAGCTGTTTTTT
NA	TRBV5-1	TRBJ1-1	NA	CASNYPGVNTEAFF	TGCGCCAGCAACTATCCAGGGGTGAACACTGAAGCTTTCTTT
TRBD2	TRBV9	TRBJ2-1	NA	CASSVGLAGGNEQFF	TGTGCCAGCAGCGTAGGGCTAGCGGGAGGGAATGAGCAGTTCTTC
NA	TRBV7-3	TRBJ2-1	NA	CASSGSAVDEQFF	TGTGCCAGCTCGGGAAGCGCAGTTGACGAGCAGTTCTTC
TRBD2	TRBV7-9	TRBJ2-5	NA	CASSLTTGGRQETQYF	TGTGCCAGCAGCTTAACGACGGGAGGGCGTCAAGAGACCCAGTACTTC
TRBD2	TRBV5-8	TRBJ2-7	NA	CASSPYGTSGPYEQYF	TGTGCCAGCAGCCCATATGGGACTAGCGGTCCCTACGAGCAGTACTTC
TRBD2	TRBV9	TRBJ2-7	few	CASSAGGLAGDEQYF	TGTGCCAGCAGCGCCGGAGGACTAGCGGGAGACGAGCAGTACTTC
NA	TRBV30	TRBJ1-5	NA	CAWSEAGGGNQPQHF	TGTGCCTGGAGTGAGGCGGGGGGTGGAAATCAGCCCCAGCATTTT
NA	TRBV21-1	TRBJ2-3	NA	CASNIRDRSTDTQYF	TGTGCCAGCAACATCCGGGACAGAAGCACAGATACGCAGTATTTT
TRBD1	TRBV9	TRBJ2-7	NA	CASSPRPDRDREKYF	TGTGCCAGCAGCCCGCGGCCGGACCGGGACAGGGAAAAGTACTTC
TRBD1	TRBV7-6	TRBJ1-5	NA	CASSPEPTGGGQPQHF	TGTGCCAGCAGCCCGGAGCCGACAGGGGGCGGGCAGCCCCAGCATTTT
TRBD2	TRBV28	TRBJ2-1	NA	CASHGLAGWNEQFF	TGTGCCAGCCATGGACTAGCGGGTTGGAATGAGCAGTTCTTC
NA	TRBV7-8	TRBJ2-1	NA	CASSETDSGSYNEQFF	TGTGCCAGCAGCGAAACGGACAGCGGCTCCTACAATGAGCAGTTCTTC
NA	TRBV15	TRBJ1-5	NA	CATSRDSGLNQPQHF	TGTGCCACCAGCAGAGACTCAGGCTTGAATCAGCCCCAGCATTTT
NA	TRBV7-8	TRBJ1-2	NA	CASKLQGSRDGYTF	TGTGCCAGCAAGTTACAGGGTTCGCGCGATGGCTACACCTTC
TRBD1	TRBV5-4	TRBJ2-6	NA	CASRSGGPSGANVLTF	TGTGCCAGCAGGTCAGGGGGCCCGTCTGGGGCCAACGTCCTGACTTTC
NA	TRBV6-1	TRBJ1-1	NA	CAIRGLTNTEAFF	TGTGCCATCCGAGGGCTGACGAACACTGAAGCTTTCTTT
NA	TRBV18	TRBJ1-1	NA	CASSPPTGKTVAEAFF	TGTGCCAGCTCACCCCCGACAGGAAAAACAGTGGCTGAAGCTTTCTTT
NA	TRBV5-4	TRBJ2-7	NA	CASSWLGQPPVEQYF	TGTGCCAGCAGCTGGTTGGGACAACCTCCGGTCGAGCAGTACTTC
TRBD1	TRBV2	TRBJ1-5	NA	CASSGSTGIFNQPQHF	TGTGCCAGCAGTGGGTCGACAGGGATATTCAATCAGCCCCAGCATTTT
TRBD2	TRBV19	TRBJ2-7	NA	CASSLSSGSEQYF	TGTGCCAGTAGTCTCTCTAGCGGGAGCGAGCAGTACTTC
NA	TRBV19	TRBJ1-5	NA	CASSIAGTKNQPQHF	TGTGCCAGTAGTATAGCCGGGACAAAAAATCAGCCCCAGCATTTT
TRBD1	TRBV27	TRBJ2-7	NA	CASSTRTGGLMYEQYF	TGTGCCAGCAGTACCCGGACAGGGGGGCTTATGTACGAGCAGTACTTC
NA	TRBV5-1	TRBJ2-3	few	CASSLAADTQYF	TGCGCCAGCAGCTTGGCAGCAGATACGCAGTATTTT
TRBD1	TRBV2	TRBJ2-7	NA	CASSSGTGAHEQYF	TGTGCCAGCAGTTCCGGGACAGGGGCCCACGAGCAGTACTTC